This T cell receptor (beta chain) originates from a study of shared clonotypes between healthy human individuals. Across the study: A donor's plate count was three for CD4 naive and three for CD4 memory; CD8 naive had two and CD8 memory one.

Study-wide results and caveats: Rarefaction revealed incomplete sorted-subset sequencing despite large depth. Estimated richness was generally greater in naive than memory subsets. Genetic and exposure-history diversity was limited by the few donors.

Using immunoSEQ multiplex PCR, the repertoire was profiled, and TCRdb retains in-frame clones only, with some absent. The sample consists of about 2.2 million clones, around 93% of them appearing once. Comments on this clone: Antigen unknown.

The CDR3 has 14 residues. J lost 7 bases, V lost 2 bases, and 6 bases had no gene match. The germline V gene encodes CDR1 SGHRS and CDR2 YFSETQ. Positively selected for CCR7, the CD45RO-negative cells used as naive CD8 cells excluded terminally differentiated effector memory CD45RA+ cells. The sequencing sample was made of naive CD8+ T cells from PBMCs. This clonotype was sampled from a man younger than 35 in good health. Some clones in this sample may be carry-over from other donors' samples. This chain connects TRBV5-1 to TRBJ2-1; 7 bases match TRBD1. CDR3 sequence reads: CASSFTGAGNEQFF. For the CDR3, the DNA is TGCGCCAGCAGCTTTACAGGGGCAGGGAATGAGCAGTTCTTC.